This TCR beta chain comes out of a study of blood T cell repertoires in COVID-19. Study in general: Sources were T cells, B-cell-depleted T cells, or PBMCs; the material itself was cDNA or gDNA.

Germline V gives CDR1 SGHDT, CDR2 YYEEEE. The length of the CDR3 is 13 residues. The V and J ends lost 6 bases and 3 bases respectively, with 13 bases between them. Sequencing was performed with immunoSEQ multiplex PCR; in TCRdb, only in-frame clones are kept and a portion is missing. In the table there are approximately 71,000 clones, about 82% of which are singletons. This chain joins TRBV5-6 and TRBJ2-7; TRBD1 might be the D (6 bases). The sequenced material came from peripheral blood. The TCR was taken from a man aged 50 to 59 with acute or convalescent COVID-19. The CDR3 nucleotides are TGTGCCAGCATGCGACAGGCAGTCTACGAGCAGTACTTC. This gives the protein CASMRQAVYEQYF.